A single sample gave rise to the 11 T cell receptor beta chains below, sequenced in a study of T cell repertoires in cytomegalovirus infection (dated by TCRdb to between 2019 and 2020). The sample's treatment or condition label, decoded: in vitro stimulation with specific CMV peptide epitopes to enrich CMV-specific T cells. The antigens for these receptors are not known. The listed sequencing device is Illumina HiSeq 1500. Using fastp trimming at Q25 and MiXCR clonotype assembly, TCRdb reanalyzed the public sequencing data and kept in-frame beta chains. Rows with one shared CDR3 protein collapse into an entry with the most common genes and DNA. The sample contains under 450,000 distinct CDR3 sequences, around a third of them found a single time. The ten largest clonotypes hold roughly 13% of the sample. The source was cultured PBMCs, collected from culture after CMV antigen stimulation. The receptors shown here come from a human donor in good health (CMV status not recorded). Some clones in this sample may be carry-over from other donors' samples.

This sequence joins TRBV7-9 and TRBJ2-1, with D possibly TRBD1 on 5 matching bases. Looked up from germline, CDR1 is SEHNR and CDR2 is FQNEAQ (reference sequence). The V end lost 2 bases, the J end lost 0 bases, and 11 bases lay between the germline ends. The CDR3 length is 16 residues. The CDR3 loop is CASSLPTDSSYNEQFF. The CDR3 DNA is TGTGCCAGCAGCTTACCGACAGATAGCTCCTACAATGAGCAGTTCTTC.

The chain uses TRBV5-1 and TRBJ1-5; D remains unclear. V was shortened by 1 base and J by 0 bases, with 17 bases between the two germline ends. Germline-derived CDR1 and CDR2 are SGHRS and YFSETQ. CDR3 length: 18 amino acids. As DNA, the CDR3 is TGCGCCAGCAGCTTGTACCGAGTGAAGGGTAATAGCAATCAGCCCCAGCATTTT. This gives the protein CASSLYRVKGNSNQPQHF.

The chain couples TRBV27 to TRBJ1-5; D unclear. The CDR3 contains 14 residues. Germline CDR1 and CDR2: MNHEY and SMNVEV (reference sequence). Trimming took off 2 bases at V and 7 bases at J, with 12 bases between the two ends. The DNA of the CDR3 is TGTGCCAGCAGTTTAGGAGCGGTCGAGCAGCCCCAGCATTTT. Amino acid sequence: CASSLGAVEQPQHF.

This clonotype was counted many times. The chain uses TRBV6-6 and TRBJ2-7; D might be TRBD1 (5 bases). This CDR3 is built from 16 residues. V dropped 0 bases and J dropped 0 bases, with 12 bases sitting between them. Germline V gene data show CDR1 as MNHNY and CDR2 as SVGAGI (reference sequence). CDR3 DNA sequence: TGTGCCAGCAGTTACTCGCAGGGTATTAGCTCCTACGAGCAGTACGTC. Protein: CASSYSQGISSYEQYV.

This clonotype has a count of ten or more. J is TRBJ1-1 and V is TRBV5-1, with 7 bases fitting TRBD1. The trim removed 1 base at V and 2 bases at J, leaving 11 bases unmatched. Per the germline V gene, CDR1 is SGHRS and CDR2 is YFSETQ. The CDR3 extends over 17 amino acids. CDR3 bases: TGCGCCAGCAGCTTGTCAATGAGAAGGGGGCGCAACACTGAAGCTTTCTTT. This encodes CASSLSMRRGRNTEAFF.

The gene calls are TRBV12-3 or TRBV12-4 and TRBJ1-1; tentative D call: TRBD1 (5 bases). V lost 2 bases, J lost 11 bases, and 15 bases lay in between. The length of the CDR3 is 13 residues. The CDR3 region is CASSLHGAPGAFF. The CDR3 DNA reads as TGTGCCAGCAGTTTACACGGGGCGCCAGGTGCTTTCTTT.

Ten or more counts support this clonotype. The chain employs TRBV7-2 and TRBJ2-3; D perhaps matches TRBD1 (5 bases). Germline V lookup: CDR1 SGHTA, CDR2 FQGNSA. V lost 2 bases and J 4 bases, leaving 7 bases between the germline ends. The CDR3 extends over 13 amino acids. The CDR3 bases are TGTGCCAGCAGCTTACAAGGGGCAGATACGCAGTATTTT. It is translated as CASSLQGADTQYF.

Only a few counts were recorded for this clonotype. This chain connects TRBV10-3 to TRBJ1-6; the D gene is possibly TRBD1 (5 bases). CDR1 is ENHRY and CDR2 is SYGVKD in the germline V gene. This CDR3 contains 18 residues. The V gene lost 2 bases and the J gene lost 8 bases, with 22 bases spanning the gap. DNA of the CDR3: TGTGCCATCAGTGAGCCACCGAGTGCCGGGGGTGCTCATTCACCCCTCCACTTT. Translating gives CAISEPPSAGGAHSPLHF.

The chain has TRBV4-3 and TRBJ2-3, with TRBD2 matching 8 bases. V gave up 0 bases and J gave up 5 bases; unmatched junction bases: 7. Per germline, CDR1 LGHNA and CDR2 YSLEER. The CDR3 is 16 amino acids. CDR3 residues: CASSQDPAGGGDTQYF. The CDR3 bases are TGCGCCAGCAGCCAAGATCCCGCGGGAGGTGGAGATACGCAGTATTTT.

The gene calls are TRBV12-3 or TRBV12-4 and TRBJ2-5, with D hard to call. V was clipped by 5 bases and J by 2 bases, with 9 bases between them. The CDR3 consists of 13 residues. CDR3 sequence: CASSREIQETQYF. The DNA for the CDR3 is TGTGCCAGCAGTCGAGAGATTCAAGAGACCCAGTACTTC.

V gene TRBV28 combines with J gene TRBJ2-7; 9 bases match TRBD1. CDR1 MDHEN and CDR2 SYDVKM come from the germline V gene. With 5 bases clipped from V and 5 bases from J, the junction kept 7 bases outside the gene matches. The CDR3 covers 14 residues. Here the CDR3 DNA reads TGTGCCAGCAGTCCGGGACAGGGAACGAACGAGCAGTACGTC. Its translation is CASSPGQGTNEQYV.